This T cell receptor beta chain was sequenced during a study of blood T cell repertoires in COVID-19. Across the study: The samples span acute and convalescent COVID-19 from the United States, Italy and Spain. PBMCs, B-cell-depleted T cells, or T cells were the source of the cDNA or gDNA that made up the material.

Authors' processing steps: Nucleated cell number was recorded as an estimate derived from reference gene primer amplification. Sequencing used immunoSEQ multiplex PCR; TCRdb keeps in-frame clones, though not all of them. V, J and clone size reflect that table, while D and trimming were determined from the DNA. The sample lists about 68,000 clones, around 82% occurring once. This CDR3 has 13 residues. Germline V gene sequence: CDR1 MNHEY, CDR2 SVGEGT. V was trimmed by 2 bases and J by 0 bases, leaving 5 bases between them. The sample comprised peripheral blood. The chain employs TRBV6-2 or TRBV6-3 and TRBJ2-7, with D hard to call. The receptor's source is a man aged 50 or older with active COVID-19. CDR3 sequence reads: CASSYGLSYEQYF. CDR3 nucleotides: TGTGCCAGCAGTTACGGCCTCTCCTACGAGCAGTACTTC.